This TCR beta chain appears in the sequencing data of a study of T-cell reconstitution after alpha-beta-depleted transplantation in children. Study-wide points: The main origin of T-cell counts and diversity one year after transplant was newly produced T cells.

Regarding this clonotype: Its specificity is unknown.

Unique molecular identifiers featured in how the TCRbeta library was prepared. Via MiXCR, TCRdb re-called the PCR reads, giving one row per CDR3 protein. The sample holds 700,000 to 950,000 distinct CDR3 sequences; under 20% are singletons and the top ten take about 4.6%. The sample was PBMCs, mostly from graft donor cells, taken 360 days after TCRalphabeta/CD19-depleted stem cell transplant. This receptor was identified in a male patient between 5 and 17 years old who had a stem cell transplant for acute lymphoblastic leukemia, so the T cells may come from the graft donor.

Here the CDR3 reads CASSHLIAGFTGELFF. In nucleotides, the CDR3 is TGCGCCAGCAGCCACCTGATAGCGGGATTCACCGGGGAGCTGTTTTTT. The chain uses TRBV4-1 and TRBJ2-2; TRBD2 agrees at 8 bases. The CDR3 loop spans 16 amino acids. The V gene's germline CDR1 is MGHRA and CDR2 YSYEKL. J gave up 4 bases and V 3 bases, and 7 bases lay outside the gene matches.